Each of the 11 T cell receptor beta chains below was sequenced from the same sample in a study of technical replicates of blood from a few donors. The table came from immunoSEQ multiplex PCR; TCRdb's copy has only in-frame clones and leaves some out. The sample records 50,000 to 60,000 clones, 75% to 95% being singletons. The sequenced sample was PBMCs. These receptors were collected from a human donor in good health. Some clones in this sample may be carry-over from other donors' samples.

This rearrangement joins TRBV5-1 to TRBJ2-5, with TRBD1 matching over 8 bases. After removal of 3 bases from V and 3 bases from J, the junction contained 1 base not matched to a gene. The CDR3 extends over 13 amino acids. Germline CDR1 reads SGHRS; CDR2 reads YFSETQ. The CDR3 here is CASSSGQEETQYF. The CDR3 DNA follows: TGCGCCAGCAGCTCGGGACAGGAAGAGACCCAGTACTTC.

The chain links TRBV9 to TRBJ2-1, with TRBD1 matching over 9 bases. Looked up from germline, CDR1 is SGDLS and CDR2 is YYNGEE. The trim removed 3 bases at V and 1 base at J, leaving 2 bases unmatched. The CDR3 is 15 residues long. CDR3 DNA: TGTGCCAGCAGCGGAGGACAGGGGTCCTACAATGAGCAGTTCTTC. Its translation: CASSGGQGSYNEQFF.

This clone was picked up one time. The V call is TRBV7-6, the J call TRBJ1-2; 7 nucleotides align to TRBD1. The ends lost 5 bases at V and 8 bases at J; junction bases unmatched: 8. The CDR3 contains 13 residues. Germline values: CDR1 SGHVS, CDR2 FNYEAQ. CDR3 residues: CASSGVTGYGYTF. The DNA for the CDR3 is TGTGCCAGCAGCGGCGTGACAGGGTACGGCTACACCTTC.

This clone came up once. The rearrangement joins TRBV10-3 to TRBJ2-5, with 8 nucleotides matching TRBD1. J lost 3 bases, V lost 10 bases, and 7 bases had no gene match. CDR3 size: 13 residues. CDR1 is ENHRY and CDR2 is SYGVKD in the germline V gene. The CDR3 bases are TGTGCCACTAAACTACAGGGGGAAGAGACCCAGTACTTC. It yields the protein CATKLQGEETQYF.

This chain's CDR3 is CAWSEAGEKNIQYF. CDR3 bases: TGTGCCTGGAGTGAGGCGGGGGAGAAAAACATTCAGTACTTC. This chain links TRBV30 with TRBJ2-4, with 7 nucleotides matching TRBD2. CDR3 size: 14 residues. V shed 1 base, J shed 4 bases, and the junction held 4 bases outside the gene matches. Germline V gives CDR1 GTSNPN, CDR2 SVGIG (reference sequence).

This clone was counted a few times. V and J are TRBV7-2 and TRBJ2-7; weak D call: TRBD2 (5 bases). Trimming took off 6 bases at V and 4 bases at J, with 13 bases between the two ends. This CDR3 comprises 13 residues. Germline V gives CDR1 SGHTA, CDR2 FQGNSA. This CDR3 is CASRRNGLYEQYF. The CDR3 bases are TGTGCCAGCAGACGTAATGGACTTTACGAGCAGTACTTC.

The chain combines TRBV11-2 with TRBJ1-1; D is possibly TRBD1 (6 bases). Trimming stripped 0 bases from V and 6 bases from J, with 11 bases between. This CDR3 spans 14 amino acids. Germline V lookup: CDR1 SGHAT, CDR2 FQNNGV. CDR3: CASSLDIRGAEAFF. CDR3 DNA sequence: TGTGCCAGCAGCTTAGATATCAGGGGCGCTGAAGCTTTCTTT. Complete variable domain (other parts from reference TRBV11-2 and TRBJ1-1): EAGVAQSPRYKIIEKRQSVAFWCNPISGHATLYWYQQILGQGPKLLIQFQNNGVVDDSQLPKDRFSAERLKGVDSTLKIQPAKLEDSAVYLCASSLDIRGAEAFFGQGTRLTVV.

V usage is TRBV4-3 and J usage is TRBJ1-4; tentative D call: TRBD1 (5 bases). There are 16 residues in the CDR3. The germline V gene has CDR1 LGHNA and CDR2 YSLEER. Trimming took 0 bases from V and 5 from J, leaving 13 bases between them. CDR3 in amino acids: CASSQDLKGINEKLFF. The CDR3 bases are TGCGCCAGCAGCCAAGACCTAAAGGGGATCAATGAAAAACTGTTTTTT.

The chain recombines TRBV21-1 with TRBJ2-7; TRBD2 reflects the table's D call only, with no check against the DNA. TRBV21-1 is listed as a pseudogene. The CDR3 spans 12 residues. CDR3 in DNA: TGTGCCAGCAGCCCCCAAGCCAACGAGCAGTACTTC. Protein sequence: CASSPQANEQYF.

The chain has TRBV11-2 and TRBJ2-7; TRBD2 is a possible D gene (5 bases). The CDR3 covers 12 residues. V dropped 0 bases and J dropped 6 bases, with 6 bases sitting between them. The germline gives CDR1 SGHAT, CDR2 FQNNGV. CDR3 in amino acids: CASSLEEGEQYF. The DNA of the CDR3 is TGTGCCAGCAGCTTAGAAGAGGGCGAGCAGTACTTC. Combining the CDR3 with reference TRBV11-2 and TRBJ2-7 gives the whole variable domain EAGVAQSPRYKIIEKRQSVAFWCNPISGHATLYWYQQILGQGPKLLIQFQNNGVVDDSQLPKDRFSAERLKGVDSTLKIQPAKLEDSAVYLCASSLEEGEQYFGPGTRLTVT.

This chain connects TRBV5-8 to TRBJ2-7; 8 bases align to TRBD2. J lost 2 bases, V lost 0 bases, and 4 bases had no gene match. Germline CDR1 and CDR2: SGHTS and YDEGEE. CDR3 length: 15 amino acids. This chain's CDR3 is CASSLAGGRTYEQYF. For the CDR3, the DNA is TGTGCCAGCAGCTTGGCCGGCGGGAGGACCTACGAGCAGTACTTC. Full variable domain (outside the CDR3, taken from reference TRBV5-8 and TRBJ2-7): EAGVTQSPTHLIKTRGQQATLRCSPISGHTSVYWYQQALGLGLQFLLWYDEGEERNRGNFPPRFSGRQFPNYSSELNVNALELEDSALYLCASSLAGGRTYEQYFGPGTRLTVT.